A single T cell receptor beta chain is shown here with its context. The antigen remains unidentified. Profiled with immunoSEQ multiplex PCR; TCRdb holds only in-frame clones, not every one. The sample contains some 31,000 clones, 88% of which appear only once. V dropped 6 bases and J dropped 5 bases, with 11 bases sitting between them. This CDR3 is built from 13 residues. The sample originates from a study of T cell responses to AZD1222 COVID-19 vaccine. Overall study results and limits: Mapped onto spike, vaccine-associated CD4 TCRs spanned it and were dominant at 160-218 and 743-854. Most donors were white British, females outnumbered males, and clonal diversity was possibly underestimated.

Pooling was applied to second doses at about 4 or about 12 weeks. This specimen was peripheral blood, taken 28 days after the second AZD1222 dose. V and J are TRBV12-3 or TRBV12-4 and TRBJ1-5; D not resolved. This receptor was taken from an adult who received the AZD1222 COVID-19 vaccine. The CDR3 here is CASSRTTYQPQHF. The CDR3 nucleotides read TGTGCCAGCAGCCGGACTACCTATCAGCCCCAGCATTTT.